This TCR beta chain derives from a study of OX40 agonist ivuxolimab in advanced cancers. This CDR3 has 15 amino acids. Germline loops: CDR1 LNHNV, CDR2 YYDKDF (reference sequence). V dropped 2 bases and J dropped 5; count of bases not matched to a gene: 5. This table comes from immunoSEQ multiplex PCR, and its TCRdb copy is limited to in-frame clones, with some not included. The sample includes roughly 68,000 clones, 65% to 90% of them seen just once. The sequences come from CD4+ or CD8+ T cells sorted from blood, collected in a trial of the OX40 agonist ivuxolimab. This TCR was recovered from an adult with an advanced solid tumor such as melanoma, head and neck, liver or kidney cancer. This rearrangement joins TRBV15 to TRBJ2-2; 7 bases are shared with TRBD1. For the CDR3, the DNA is TGTGCCACCAGCAGACCGGGACAGATAACCGGGGAGCTGTTTTTT. It translates to CATSRPGQITGELFF.